A single sample gave rise to the 32 T cell receptor beta chains below, sequenced in a study of CD8+CD57+ T cells in acquired aplastic anemia. Points from the study as a whole: Lower diversity was found in CD8+CD57+ cells than in total CD4+ and CD8+ pools in patients.

It was genomic DNA that served as the template for profiling TCR beta VDJ and CDR3. MiXCR, applied by TCRdb to the reads, yields one record per CDR3 protein. This table holds 15,000 to 20,000 distinct CDR3 sequences, approximately 38% found once. Patients chosen for sequencing had shown CD8+CD57+ cell expansion by flow cytometry. These TCRs' antigens remain unknown. Sample: CD8+CD57+ T cells sorted from PBMCs. Subset described: bead-enriched CD8+CD57+ effector memory T cells from SAA patients. The receptors were sampled from a human donor with aplastic anemia.

The chain couples TRBV7-9 to TRBJ2-7, with 8 positions matching TRBD1. Germline V gene data show CDR1 as SEHNR and CDR2 as FQNEAQ (reference sequence). V trimming: 4 bases; J trimming: 3 bases; junction bases outside the gene matches: 5. The CDR3 has 14 amino acids. CDR3 nucleotide sequence: TGTGCCAGCAGCTCTGGGACAGGAAACTACGAGCAGTACTTC. It is translated as CASSSGTGNYEQYF. Using reference TRBV7-9 and TRBJ2-7 for the parts outside the CDR3, the full variable domain is DTGVSQNPRHKITKRGQNVTFRCDPISEHNRLYWYRQTLGQGPEFLTYFQNEAQLEKSRLLSDRFSAERPKGSFSTLEIQRTEQGDSAMYLCASSSGTGNYEQYFGPGTRLTVT.

In its sample, this clonotype was seen a few times. The V gene is TRBV15, the J gene TRBJ2-3; 8 bases match TRBD1. V was clipped by 3 bases and J by 1 base; unmatched bases: 9. Germline V gives CDR1 LNHNV, CDR2 YYDKDF (reference sequence). CDR3 length: 17 amino acids. This CDR3 reads CATSSSSLGQGTDTQYF. The DNA for the CDR3 is TGTGCCACCAGCAGCTCCAGCTTGGGACAGGGCACAGATACGCAGTATTTT.

V usage is TRBV3-1 and J usage is TRBJ1-5; D remains unclear. The CDR3 runs 14 residues. V lost 3 bases and J 9 bases, leaving 15 bases between the germline ends. CDR1 is LGHDT, CDR2 YNNKEL, per germline (reference sequence). The CDR3: CASSQASDLRPQHF. The CDR3 bases are TGTGCCAGCAGCCAGGCCTCGGACCTGCGGCCCCAGCATTTT.

This clonotype was counted a few times. This chain joins TRBV19 and TRBJ2-7, with 10 bases matching TRBD1. This CDR3 is built from 15 residues. With V trimmed by 4 bases and J by 4 bases, 7 bases remained unmatched. Germline-derived CDR1 and CDR2 are LNHDA and SQIVND (reference sequence). DNA for the CDR3: TGTGCCAGTAGTACCCAGACAGGGGGCTTTTACGAGCAGTACTTC. Its protein is CASSTQTGGFYEQYF.

Many counts were recorded for this clonotype. The chain recombines TRBV7-9 with TRBJ2-7; D may be TRBD1 (6 bases). The CDR3 is 15 residues long. Germline CDR1 is SEHNR and CDR2 is FQNEAQ (reference sequence). Trimming left V 0 bases short and J 0 bases short, with 9 bases between. The CDR3 reads CASSLALDSSYEQYF. For the CDR3, the DNA is TGTGCCAGCAGCTTAGCGCTGGACAGCTCCTACGAGCAGTACTTC.

V is TRBV6-2 or TRBV6-3 and J is TRBJ2-7; TRBD1 agrees at 7 bases. Per germline, CDR1 MNHEY and CDR2 SVGEGT. The V and J ends lost 2 bases and 1 base, in that order; junction bases with no gene match: 2. This CDR3 is 14 amino acids long. In DNA, the CDR3 is TGTGCCAGCAGTTACGGGGACAGTTCCTACGAGCAGTACGTC. It specifies CASSYGDSSYEQYV.

V and J are TRBV11-2 and TRBJ2-7; 7 bases fit TRBD2. With 8 bases clipped from V and 8 bases from J, the junction kept 12 bases outside the gene matches. The CDR3 covers 13 residues. Per germline, CDR1 SGHAT and CDR2 FQNNGV. This CDR3 is CASSLGLEEKQYF. CDR3 sequence (DNA): TGTGCCAGCTCCCTTGGACTAGAGGAAAAGCAGTACTTC. The variable domain in full, completed from reference TRBV11-2 and TRBJ2-7, reads EAGVAQSPRYKIIEKRQSVAFWCNPISGHATLYWYQQILGQGPKLLIQFQNNGVVDDSQLPKDRFSAERLKGVDSTLKIQPAKLEDSAVYLCASSLGLEEKQYFGPGTRLTVT.

This clonotype has a handful of counts. The gene calls are TRBV7-9 and TRBJ2-7; maybe TRBD2 (6 bases). The germline CDR1 and CDR2 sequences are SEHNR and FQNEAQ (reference sequence). Trimming stripped 5 bases from V and 7 bases from J, with 15 bases between. The CDR3 has 13 amino acids. The CDR3 DNA reads TGTGCCAGCAGCCCGGGGACTTCAAAAGAGCAGTACTTC. Its translation is CASSPGTSKEQYF.

A few counts support this clonotype. The chain has TRBV11-1 and TRBJ1-6; D is unresolved. Trimming removed 3 bases from V and 10 bases from J, with 19 bases in between. The germline CDR1 and CDR2 sequences are SGHAT and FQDESV (reference sequence). This CDR3 contains 16 residues. CDR3 loop: CASSFPTEAKWSPLHF. The CDR3 DNA sequence: TGTGCCAGCAGCTTCCCGACGGAAGCTAAATGGTCACCCCTCCACTTT. The entire variable domain, with the rest obtained from reference TRBV11-1 and TRBJ1-6, is as follows: EAEVAQSPRYKITEKSQAVAFWCDPISGHATLYWYRQILGQGPELLVQFQDESVVDDSQLPKDRFSAERLKGVDSTLKIQPAELGDSAMYLCASSFPTEAKWSPLHFGNGTRLTVT.

The V call is TRBV9, the J call TRBJ1-2, with 7 nucleotides matching TRBD1. The CDR3 has 14 residues. The J segment lost 5 bases and the V segment lost 0 bases, leaving 4 bases of the junction unmatched. From germline, CDR1 is SGDLS and CDR2 YYNGEE. The CDR3 coding sequence is TGTGCCAGCAGCGTAGTAGAGGGGGCTTATGGCTACACCTTC. This encodes CASSVVEGAYGYTF.

The J gene is TRBJ2-7, the V gene TRBV2; D possibly corresponds to TRBD2 (5 bases). This CDR3 spans 12 amino acids. Trimming removed 7 bases at V and 7 bases at J, with 14 bases between. Germline V CDR1 and CDR2: SNHLY, FYNNEI. The chain's CDR3 is CASNSKTGEQYF. CDR3 DNA sequence: TGTGCCAGCAATTCAAAAACGGGGGAGCAGTACTTC.

The rearrangement links TRBV10-2 to TRBJ2-7; 13 nucleotides match TRBD2. The CDR3 totals 14 residues. The trim removed 6 bases at V and 6 bases at J, leaving 5 bases unmatched. CDR1 is WSHSY and CDR2 is SAAADI in the germline V gene. The CDR3 is CASSPRTSGSEQYF. The CDR3 coding sequence is TGCGCCAGCAGCCCACGGACTAGCGGGAGCGAGCAGTACTTC.

As regards this clonotype: With a much larger clone just one base away, this may be a read error. The rearrangement uses TRBV19 and TRBJ2-7, with a weak D call TRBD1 (6 bases). Trimming took 4 bases from V and 5 from J, leaving 12 bases between them. Germline V gene sequence: CDR1 LNHDA, CDR2 SQIVND (reference sequence). This CDR3 region has 13 residues. The CDR3: CASSSSGAHEQYF. For the CDR3, the DNA is TGTGCCAGTAGTAGCTCAGGGGCCCACGAGCAGTACTTC.

CDR3 DNA sequence: TGCGCCAGCGGAGAGGGGCGGGGGAATCAGCCCCAGCATTTT. Translated, it gives CASGEGRGNQPQHF. The rearrangement joins TRBV5-1 to TRBJ1-5; D is possibly TRBD1 (5 bases). The germline gives CDR1 SGHRS, CDR2 YFSETQ. Trimming left V 7 bases short and J 4 bases short, with 15 bases between. The CDR3 is 14 amino acids.

This chain connects TRBV10-3 to TRBJ2-1; D possibly uses TRBD1 or TRBD2 (7 bases each). The germline CDR1 and CDR2 sequences are ENHRY and SYGVKD. V lost 10 bases to trimming and J lost 10 bases, with 26 bases between them. The CDR3 consists of 15 residues. The CDR3 DNA is TGTGCCAGCAGGGGGGGAGGGCGGGAGCACGAAGAGCAGTTCTTC. Amino acids: CASRGGGREHEEQFF.

The V and J genes are TRBV28 and TRBJ2-2; TRBD2 might be the D (6 bases). The CDR3 has 14 amino acids. Germline V gene sequence: CDR1 MDHEN, CDR2 SYDVKM. V was pared by 7 bases and J by 4 bases, with 13 bases between. The CDR3 is CASTLIGGTGELFF. The CDR3 nucleotides read TGTGCCAGCACCCTCATCGGGGGCACCGGGGAGCTGTTTTTT.

The rearrangement links TRBV5-6 to TRBJ2-2, with D perhaps TRBD1 (6 bases). CDR3 length: 15 amino acids. The germline gives CDR1 SGHDT, CDR2 YYEEEE. Deletions cut 0 bases from V and 1 base from J, with 7 bases between. Here the CDR3 reads CASSLGGLNTGELFF. For the CDR3, the DNA is TGTGCCAGCAGCTTGGGGGGGCTGAACACCGGGGAGCTGTTTTTT.

This clonotype was picked up one time. This rearrangement joins TRBV20-1 to TRBJ2-2; 7 bases map to TRBD1. CDR1 and CDR2 (germline): DFQATT, SNEGSKA (reference sequence). This CDR3 has 15 residues. Trimming at V came to 3 bases and at J to 0 bases, leaving 4 bases not matched to a gene. The chain's CDR3 is CSARAGTANTGELFF. CDR3 coding DNA: TGCAGTGCTAGGGCAGGGACAGCGAACACCGGGGAGCTGTTTTTT.

CDR3 in amino acids: CASSPTGTGFGEQYF. The DNA of the CDR3 is TGTGCCAGCAGTCCCACCGGGACAGGGTTCGGGGAGCAGTACTTC. This sequence joins TRBV2 and TRBJ2-7; TRBD1 matches 9 bases. J was trimmed by 7 bases and V by 5 bases; bases with no gene match: 12. Germline-derived CDR1 and CDR2 are SNHLY and FYNNEI. The CDR3 is 15 amino acids.

The chain couples TRBV6-4 to TRBJ2-3, with TRBD2 identical over 12 bases. The V gene end was trimmed by 5 bases and the J gene end by 6 bases; junction bases not matched to a gene: 6. The CDR3 has 15 residues. CDR1 is MRHNA and CDR2 is SNTAGT in the germline V gene. The CDR3 nucleotides read TGTGCCAGCAGTCCAGCTAGCGGGGGGGCGGATACGCAGTATTTT. Its protein product is CASSPASGGADTQYF.

CDR3 sequence (DNA): TGTGCCAGCAGTGACAGGGTGACCGGGGAGCTGTTTTTT. Translation gives CASSDRVTGELFF. The chain is built from TRBV6-4 and TRBJ2-2; D unclear. The V end was cut by 2 bases, the J end by 5 bases, with 6 bases between. There are 13 residues in the CDR3. Germline V CDR1 and CDR2: MRHNA, SNTAGT.

The V gene is TRBV6-6, the J gene TRBJ1-1, with D maybe TRBD1 (5 bases). CDR1 is MNHNY, CDR2 SVGAGI, per germline (reference sequence). The V end lost 4 bases, the J end lost 10 bases, and 10 bases lay between the germline ends. The CDR3 consists of 11 residues. The CDR3 loop reads CASSSRDPAFF. For the CDR3, the DNA is TGTGCCAGCAGTTCACGGGACCCAGCTTTCTTT.

This clonotype was counted only a few times. The gene calls are TRBV15 and TRBJ2-1; D is perhaps TRBD1 or TRBD2 (5 bases each). CDR3 size: 15 residues. Trimming stripped 5 bases from V and 7 bases from J, with 18 bases between. Germline CDR1 LNHNV, CDR2 YYDKDF (reference sequence). CDR3 in amino acids: CATSGSAREKNEQFF. The CDR3 nucleotides are TGTGCCACCAGCGGCAGCGCCAGGGAGAAGAATGAGCAGTTCTTC.

Turning to this clonotype: With a much larger clone just one base away, this may be a read error. The CDR3 loop is CAITGSYADTQYF. CDR3 bases: TGTGCCATCACCGGGTCTTACGCAGATACGCAGTATTTT. The V and J genes are TRBV10-3 and TRBJ2-3; D is undetermined. CDR3 length equals 13 residues. The germline V gene has CDR1 ENHRY and CDR2 SYGVKD. Trimming removed 7 bases at V and 4 bases at J, with 12 bases between.

The table lists this clonotype with a few counts. An end of the junction differs from the germline gene, which may be a read error. The V call is TRBV7-7, the J call TRBJ2-3; D possibly matches TRBD1 or TRBD2 (5 bases each). The germline V gene has CDR1 SSHAT and CDR2 FNYEAQ (reference sequence). The CDR3 is made up of 13 amino acids. CDR3 DNA: TGTGCTAGCAGCCCGGGACCGACGTCTACGCAGTATTTT. It codes for CASSPGPTSTQYF.

This clonotype was counted a few times. The V and J genes are TRBV10-2 and TRBJ1-2; D is perhaps TRBD1 (5 bases). The CDR3 has 15 residues. Germline V gene sequence: CDR1 WSHSY, CDR2 SAAADI. Trimming left V 2 bases short and J 4 bases short, with 14 bases between. In nucleotides, the CDR3 is TGCGCCAGCAGTGAGATCTCGGGGCAGTCCTATGGCTACACCTTC. Translated: CASSEISGQSYGYTF.

This clonotype was seen a handful of times. The chain employs TRBV20-1 and TRBJ2-5, with 13 bases fitting TRBD2. The V gene's germline CDR1 is DFQATT and CDR2 SNEGSKA (reference sequence). The CDR3 runs to 17 residues. The V segment lost 5 bases and the J segment 5 bases; nucleotides outside the gene matches: 14. The CDR3 loop is CSAYPRLLAGGRETQYF. The DNA for the CDR3 is TGCAGTGCTTACCCCCGCCTACTAGCGGGAGGGCGGGAGACCCAGTACTTC.

The V gene is TRBV19, the J gene TRBJ2-1; no reliable D call. Germline V gene sequence: CDR1 LNHDA, CDR2 SQIVND (reference sequence). V was trimmed by 4 bases and J by 0 bases, leaving 10 bases between them. There are 15 residues in the CDR3. In DNA form, the CDR3 reads TGTGCCAGTAGTAAATCGCTCCTCTCCTACAATGAGCAGTTCTTC. Translated, it gives CASSKSLLSYNEQFF.

As concerns this clonotype: Compared with germline, one end of the junction differs, possibly owing to a read error. This rearrangement joins TRBV15 to TRBJ2-1, with D perhaps TRBD2 (5 bases). The length of the CDR3 is 16 residues. Germline CDR1 reads LNHNV; CDR2 reads YYDKDF (reference sequence). The CDR3 coding sequence is TGTGCCGCCAGCAGCCCGGAGGTGGCTAACTACAATGAGCAGTTCTTC. Translation: CAASSPEVANYNEQFF.

This clonotype was picked up a small number of times. This sequence joins TRBV10-3 and TRBJ2-3, with D maybe TRBD2 (6 bases). CDR3 length equals 15 residues. Deletions cut 7 bases from V and 0 bases from J, with 14 bases between. Germline V CDR1 and CDR2: ENHRY, SYGVKD. CDR3 in DNA: TGTGCCATCACCCCCGGGAGCCCTAGCACAGATACGCAGTATTTT. Translation: CAITPGSPSTDTQYF.

A remark on this clonotype: One junction end disagrees with the germline gene, perhaps due to a read error. The chain is built from TRBV15 and TRBJ2-7, with D maybe TRBD1 (5 bases). CDR1 and CDR2 (germline): LNHNV, YYDKDF (reference sequence). The CDR3 sequence is 14 residues long. Here the CDR3 reads CAASSLSGLYEQYF. The CDR3 nucleotides are TGTGCCGCCAGCAGCTTGTCAGGGCTCTACGAGCAGTACTTC.

The sample holds one count of this clonotype. The chain combines TRBV20-1 with TRBJ1-4, with D possibly being TRBD1 (6 bases). This CDR3 region has 14 residues. Germline CDR1 is DFQATT and CDR2 is SNEGSKA (reference sequence). V lost 6 bases to trimming and J lost 6 bases, with 17 bases between them. CDR3: CSAPAGGRDEKLFF. The CDR3 region has the DNA TGCAGTGCCCCGGCGGGGGGGCGGGATGAAAAACTGTTTTTT.